This T cell receptor beta chain is from a study of beta chain features in type 1 diabetes. Study results and caveats: Moderately but significantly shorter TCRB CDR3s were found in Type 1 diabetes patients in all four CD4+ subsets.

Germline V gene sequence: CDR1 SGHTA, CDR2 FQGNSA. Trimming removed 5 bases at V and 4 bases at J, with 11 bases between. The CDR3 runs to 13 residues. Expressed TCRB transcripts were sequenced, since all the RNA that had been isolated was reverse transcribed. Sequencing used immunoSEQ multiplex PCR; TCRdb keeps in-frame clones, though not all of them. The table includes 400,000 or so clones, around 13% detected once. As to this clone: Its antigen is as yet unknown.

The chain links TRBV7-2 to TRBJ1-2; D perhaps matches TRBD1 (5 bases). The clonotype was recovered from a woman aged 18-30 years with type 1 diabetes. Sequencing input: naive CD4+ T cells from blood. The CDR3 spells CASSDGQGYGYTF. In nucleotides, the CDR3 is TGTGCCAGCAGCGATGGGCAGGGCTATGGCTACACCTTC.